This TCR beta chain was recorded in a study of blood T cells in healthy people across ages. Looking at the study overall: Per every two T cells, about one barcoded beta molecule was captured by template switching. Overall study findings and caveats: Unsorted PBMCs ruled out conclusive naive versus antigen-experienced comparison. When set beside aged donors, long-lived donors presented more naive CD4+ cells and higher diversity.

There are 13 residues in the CDR3. The germline V gene encodes CDR1 SGHVS and CDR2 FQNEAQ. Trimming pared 6 bases from V and 2 bases from J, leaving 11 bases between. Primed by a sample-barcoded 5' primer and a J-beta primer mix, a second PCR proceeded for about 6 to 12 cycles. Each of the cDNA molecules was tagged by a template-switch adaptor with 12 random nucleotides. TCRdb reprocessed the 5' RACE reads with MiXCR, giving one entry per CDR3 protein. The profile shows roughly 1.4 million distinct CDR3 sequences, approximately 59% of them singletons. With regard to this clonotype: Its antigen is undetermined.

The rearrangement uses TRBV7-8 and TRBJ2-7; D unclear. The clonotype was recovered from a man in his late teens or twenties in good health. Sequenced sample: blood. The DNA of the CDR3 is TGTGCCAGCAGTCACGACGGTGCCTACGAGCAGTACTTC. It yields the protein CASSHDGAYEQYF. Combining the CDR3 with reference TRBV7-8 and TRBJ2-7 gives the whole variable domain GAGVSQSPRYKVAKRGQDVALRCDPISGHVSLFWYQQALGQGPEFLTYFQNEAQLDKSGLPSDRFFAERPEGSVSTLKIQRTQQEDSAVYLCASSHDGAYEQYFGPGTRLTVT.